This TCR beta chain was sequenced for a study of identical twins. The study's findings and limits: Conclusions rested on cross-sectional statistics rather than following the same donors. Beta out-of-frame sequences displayed a weaker excess of sharing between twins.

The CDR3 consists of 15 residues. Unmatched junction bases numbered 3, after V lost 4 bases and J lost 4 bases. Germline CDR1 reads SGHVS; CDR2 reads FNYEAQ. This clonotype was detected many times. As yet, its antigen is unknown. MiXCR, run by TCRdb on the 5' RACE reads, gives a single entry per CDR3 protein. The sample gives some 500,000 distinct CDR3 sequences, roughly an eighth of which show up once; approximately 0.98% is in the top ten. In addition, the sample was reused for a study of yellow fever vaccine responses in identical twins.

J is TRBJ2-3 and V is TRBV7-6, with TRBD2 matching over 12 bases. This receptor was taken from a woman aged 18-30 years in good health. The sequenced sample consisted of CD4+ T cells sorted from blood. In nucleotides, the CDR3 is TGTGCCAGCAGCTACCTAGCGGGGGGGCCAGATACGCAGTATTTT. Translated, it gives CASSYLAGGPDTQYF. Full variable domain (remainder filled in from reference TRBV7-6 and TRBJ2-3): GAGVSQSPRYKVTKRGQDVALRCDPISGHVSLYWYRQALGQGPEFLTYFNYEAQQDKSGLPNDRFSAERPEGSISTLTIQRTEQRDSAMYRCASSYLAGGPDTQYFGPGTRLTVL.